A selection of T cell receptor beta chains follows, all from one sample in a study of human T cells and chemical hapten exposure. TCRdb passed the RACE reads through MiXCR, listing each CDR3 protein once. Among about 80,000 distinct CDR3 sequences listed, approximately 8% were seen once. This specimen was whole blood, taken in connection with sensitization to the hapten diphenylcyclopropenone (DPC). The receptors stem from a woman in her twenties or thirties with alopecia areata. Some clones in this sample may be carry-over from other donors' samples. Each CDR3 is given with its conserved first and last residue. The D gene is left open where the match is weak.

TRBD2,TRBJ2-7,TRBV30,13,CAWSGAGPGEQYF
.,TRBJ2-7,TRBV12-3/TRBV12-4,13,CASSFSWVSEQYF
TRBD2,TRBJ2-1,TRBV18,18,CASSPPLAGGFGPGEQFF
.,TRBJ1-5,TRBV18,14,CASSPRSSNQPQHF
.,TRBJ2-5,TRBV11-2,13,CASSLERGETQYF
.,TRBJ1-6,TRBV10-3,16,CAISESRGAPRSPLHF
.,TRBJ1-5,TRBV6-6,15,CASSYMGPSDLPQHF
.,TRBJ2-2,TRBV13,14,CASSFRGAAGELFF
.,TRBJ1-1,TRBV2,14,CASRLPGGNTEAFF
.,TRBJ2-2,TRBV5-1,14,CASNSWEDVGELFF
TRBD1,TRBJ1-2,TRBV13,15,CASSAKQGADVGYTF
TRBD2,TRBJ2-1,TRBV29-1,16,CSVEEGLAGTYNEQFF
.,TRBJ1-1,TRBV27,14,CASSLNPSSTEAFF
.,TRBJ2-7,TRBV10-3,14,CAISEGLFPYEQYF
.,TRBJ1-5,TRBV2,14,CASSYEGTNQPQHF
TRBD1,TRBJ1-5,TRBV27,18,CASRPMDRGTYSNQPQHF
.,TRBJ2-1,TRBV13,14,CASSFSYGGNEQFF
.,TRBJ2-4,TRBV5-4,14,CASSSPATKNIQYF
TRBD2,TRBJ2-1,TRBV11-3,17,CASSSGLSGGAYNEQFF
.,TRBJ2-7,TRBV3-1,14,CASSHQTTSYEQYF
.,TRBJ1-2,TRBV2,13,CASTGNVDYGYTF
.,TRBJ1-5,TRBV2,14,CASSKRQSNQPQHF
.,TRBJ1-6,TRBV12-3/TRBV12-4,13,CASSLKVDSPLHF
.,TRBJ1-1,TRBV30,14,CAWRKAGSNTEAFF
.,TRBJ1-1,TRBV7-8,13,CASSPRRSTEAFF
.,TRBJ2-5,TRBV29-1,11,CSVGGYETQYF
.,TRBJ2-3,TRBV20-1,12,CSAPDTRDTQYF
TRBD1,TRBJ1-1,TRBV6-5,12,CASSYSRGGAFF
.,TRBJ1-2,TRBV5-1,12,CASSLGGFGYTF
TRBD1,TRBJ1-1,TRBV18,17,CASSPSAGQGGATEAFF
.,TRBJ2-2,TRBV19,17,CASSSPPGAILTGELFF
.,TRBJ2-2,TRBV3-1,15,CASSGGDSYTGELFF
TRBD2,TRBJ2-2,TRBV11-2,15,CASTPGLAGPGELFF
.,TRBJ1-2,TRBV27,14,CASSFLAGGHGYTF
.,TRBJ2-5,TRBV5-1,15,CASSSDPTYQETQYF
.,TRBJ1-1,TRBV19,18,CASRRPGRRSLGGTEAFF
.,TRBJ1-2,TRBV12-3/TRBV12-4,12,CASSLGQSGYTF
TRBD1,TRBJ2-5,TRBV5-1,12,CASGTGQETQYF
.,TRBJ2-5,TRBV2,13,CASSERREETQYF
.,TRBJ1-1,TRBV9,12,CASAGQNTEAFF
.,TRBJ2-1,TRBV3-1,17,CASSHLRGRGDTNEQFF
.,TRBJ1-3,TRBV3-1,15,CASSQVSGGVHTIYF
.,TRBJ1-2,TRBV10-3,14,CAISGLQGLDGYTF
.,TRBJ1-5,TRBV10-3,14,CAISGGQSNQPQHF
.,TRBJ2-5,TRBV30,14,CAWSVFNSPETQYF
.,TRBJ1-4,TRBV29-1,13,CSVEGKANEKLFF
.,TRBJ1-5,TRBV11-2,14,CASSPEGSNQPQHF
.,TRBJ1-1,TRBV2,13,CASSEQGNTLAFF
.,TRBJ2-7,TRBV7-2,13,CASSLVLGYEQYF
.,TRBJ1-5,TRBV12-3/TRBV12-4,14,CASSRRQSNQPQHF
.,TRBJ1-2,TRBV25-1,14,CASSAGHANYGYTF
.,TRBJ1-5,TRBV19,14,CASSDRYSNQPQHF
.,TRBJ2-7,TRBV7-8,15,CASSLDTGLPYEQYF
.,TRBJ2-2,TRBV9,17,CASSVAVSGVKTGELFF
.,TRBJ1-1,TRBV18,14,CASSLPPPNTEAFF
.,TRBJ1-1,TRBV11-2,14,CASSLGTGPTEAFF
.,TRBJ2-2,TRBV5-1,15,CASSLTGTTTGELFF
TRBD2,TRBJ2-2,TRBV7-3,14,CASSLASGTGELFF
.,TRBJ1-4,TRBV15,16,CATSRDNGAVGEKLFF